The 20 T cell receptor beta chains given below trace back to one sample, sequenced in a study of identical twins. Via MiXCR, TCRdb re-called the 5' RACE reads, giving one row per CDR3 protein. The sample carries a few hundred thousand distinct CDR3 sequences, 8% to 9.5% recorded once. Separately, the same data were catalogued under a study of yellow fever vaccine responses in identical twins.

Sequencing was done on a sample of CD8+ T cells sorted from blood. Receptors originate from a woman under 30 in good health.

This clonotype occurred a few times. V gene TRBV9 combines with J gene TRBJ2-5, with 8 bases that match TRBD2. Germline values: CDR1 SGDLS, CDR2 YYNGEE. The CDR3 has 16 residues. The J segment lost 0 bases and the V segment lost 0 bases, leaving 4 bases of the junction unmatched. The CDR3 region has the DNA TGTGCCAGCAGCGTAGCAAGCGGGGGATACCAAGAGACCCAGTACTTC. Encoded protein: CASSVASGGYQETQYF. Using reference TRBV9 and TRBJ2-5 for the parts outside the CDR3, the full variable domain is DSGVTQTPKHLITATGQRVTLRCSPRSGDLSVYWYQQSLDQGLQFLIQYYNGEERAKGNILERFSAQQFPDLHSELNLSSLELGDSALYFCASSVASGGYQETQYFGPGTRLLVL.

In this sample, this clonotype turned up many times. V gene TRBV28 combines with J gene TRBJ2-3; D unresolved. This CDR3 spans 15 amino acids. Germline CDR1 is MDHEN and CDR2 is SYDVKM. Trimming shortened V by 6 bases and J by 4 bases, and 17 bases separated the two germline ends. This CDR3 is CASRLSWVLADTQYF. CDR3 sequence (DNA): TGTGCCAGCAGGCTATCTTGGGTTTTGGCAGATACGCAGTATTTT.

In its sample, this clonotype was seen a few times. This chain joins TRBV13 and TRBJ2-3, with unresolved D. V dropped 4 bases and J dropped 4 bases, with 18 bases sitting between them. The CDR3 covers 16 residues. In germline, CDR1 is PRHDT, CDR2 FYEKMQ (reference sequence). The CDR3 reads CASSSPVGNPPDTQYF. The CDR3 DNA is TGTGCCAGCAGCTCCCCGGTGGGCAATCCTCCAGATACGCAGTATTTT. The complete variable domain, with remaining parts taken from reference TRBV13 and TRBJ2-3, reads AAGVIQSPRHLIKEKRETATLKCYPIPRHDTVYWYQQGPGQDPQFLISFYEKMQSDKGSIPDRFSAQQFSDYHSELNMSSLELGDSALYFCASSSPVGNPPDTQYFGPGTRLTVL.

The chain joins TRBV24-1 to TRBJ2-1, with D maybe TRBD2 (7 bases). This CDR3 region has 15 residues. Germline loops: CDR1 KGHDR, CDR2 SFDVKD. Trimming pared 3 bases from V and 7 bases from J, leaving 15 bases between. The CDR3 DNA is TGTGCCACCAGTGATCTGGGGGGGCCGGGAAATGAGCAGTTCTTC. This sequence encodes CATSDLGGPGNEQFF.

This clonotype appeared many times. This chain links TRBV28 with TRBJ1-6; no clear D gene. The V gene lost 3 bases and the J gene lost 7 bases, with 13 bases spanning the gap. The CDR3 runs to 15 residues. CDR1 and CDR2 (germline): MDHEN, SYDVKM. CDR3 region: CASSFGVAANSPLHF. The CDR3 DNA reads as TGTGCCAGCAGTTTTGGGGTAGCGGCGAATTCACCCCTCCACTTT.

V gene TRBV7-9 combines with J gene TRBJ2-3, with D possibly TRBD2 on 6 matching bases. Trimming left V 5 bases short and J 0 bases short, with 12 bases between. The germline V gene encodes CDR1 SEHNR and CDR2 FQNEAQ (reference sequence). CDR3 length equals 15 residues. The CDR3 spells CASSPRDFSTDTQYF. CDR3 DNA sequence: TGTGCCAGCAGCCCCAGGGACTTCAGCACAGATACGCAGTATTTT.

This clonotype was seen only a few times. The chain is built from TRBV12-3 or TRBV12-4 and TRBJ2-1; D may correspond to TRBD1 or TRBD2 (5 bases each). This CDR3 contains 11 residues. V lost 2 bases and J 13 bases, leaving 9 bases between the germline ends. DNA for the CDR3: TGTGCCAGCAGTTTAATGGGACCCCAGTTCTTC. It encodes CASSLMGPQFF.

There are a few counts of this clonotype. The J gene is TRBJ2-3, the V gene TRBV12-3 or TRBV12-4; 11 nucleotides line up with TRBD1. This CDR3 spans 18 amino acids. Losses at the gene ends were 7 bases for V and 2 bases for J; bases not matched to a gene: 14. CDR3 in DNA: TGTGCCAGCATCAAACCGGGGGACAGGGGGGGGATCACAGATACGCAGTATTTT. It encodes CASIKPGDRGGITDTQYF.

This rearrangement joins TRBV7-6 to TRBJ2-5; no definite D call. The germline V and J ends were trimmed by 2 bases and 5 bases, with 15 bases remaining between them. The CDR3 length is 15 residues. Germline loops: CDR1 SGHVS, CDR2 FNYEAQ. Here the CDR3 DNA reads TGTGCCAGCAGCTTAAGATCTGGCGGACCGGAGACCCAGTACTTC. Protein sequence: CASSLRSGGPETQYF.

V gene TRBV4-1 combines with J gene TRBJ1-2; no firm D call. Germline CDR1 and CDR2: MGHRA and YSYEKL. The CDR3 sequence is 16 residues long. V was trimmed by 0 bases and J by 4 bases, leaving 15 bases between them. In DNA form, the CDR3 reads TGCGCCAGCAGCCAAGATGTGGGGATATTAAGCTATGGCTACACCTTC. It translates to CASSQDVGILSYGYTF.

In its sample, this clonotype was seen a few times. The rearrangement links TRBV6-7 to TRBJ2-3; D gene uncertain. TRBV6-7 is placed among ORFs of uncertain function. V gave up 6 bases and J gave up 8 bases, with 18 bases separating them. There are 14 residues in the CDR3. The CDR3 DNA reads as TGTGCCAGCAGCCGACTCGCGGAGAGATGTACGCAGTATTTT. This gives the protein CASSRLAERCTQYF.

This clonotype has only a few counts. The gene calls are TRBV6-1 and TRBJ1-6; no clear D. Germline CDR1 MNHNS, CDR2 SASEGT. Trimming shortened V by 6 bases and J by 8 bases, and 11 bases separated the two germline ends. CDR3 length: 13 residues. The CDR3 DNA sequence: TGTGCCAGCAGCCCGGACGGGGATTCACCCCTCCACTTT. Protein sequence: CASSPDGDSPLHF.

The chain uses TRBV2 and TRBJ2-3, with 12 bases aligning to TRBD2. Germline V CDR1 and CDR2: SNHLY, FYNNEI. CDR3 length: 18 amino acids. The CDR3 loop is CTLCGTSGFRPSTDTQYF. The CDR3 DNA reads TGTACCCTCTGCGGGACTAGCGGGTTTCGTCCTAGCACAGATACGCAGTATTTT. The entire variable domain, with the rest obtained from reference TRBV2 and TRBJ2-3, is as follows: EPEVTQTPSHQVTQMGQEVILRCVPISNHLYFYWYRQILGQKVEFLVSFYNNEISEKSEIFDDQFSVERPDGSNFTLKIRSTKLEDSAMYFCTLCGTSGFRPSTDTQYFGPGTRLTVL.

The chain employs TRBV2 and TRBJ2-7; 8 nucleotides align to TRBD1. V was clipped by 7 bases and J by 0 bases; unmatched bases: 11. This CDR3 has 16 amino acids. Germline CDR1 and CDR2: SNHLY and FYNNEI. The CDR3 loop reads CASNRLTGDSSYEQYF. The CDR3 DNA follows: TGTGCCAGCAACAGACTGACAGGGGACAGCTCCTACGAGCAGTACTTC.

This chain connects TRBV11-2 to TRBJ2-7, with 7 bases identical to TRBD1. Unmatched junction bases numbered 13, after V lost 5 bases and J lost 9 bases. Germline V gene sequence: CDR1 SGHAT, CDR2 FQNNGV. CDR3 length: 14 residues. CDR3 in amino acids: CASSHRDSPTGQYF. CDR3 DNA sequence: TGTGCCAGCAGCCACAGGGACAGCCCTACGGGGCAGTACTTC. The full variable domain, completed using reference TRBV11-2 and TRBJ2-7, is EAGVAQSPRYKIIEKRQSVAFWCNPISGHATLYWYQQILGQGPKLLIQFQNNGVVDDSQLPKDRFSAERLKGVDSTLKIQPAKLEDSAVYLCASSHRDSPTGQYFGPGTRLTVT.

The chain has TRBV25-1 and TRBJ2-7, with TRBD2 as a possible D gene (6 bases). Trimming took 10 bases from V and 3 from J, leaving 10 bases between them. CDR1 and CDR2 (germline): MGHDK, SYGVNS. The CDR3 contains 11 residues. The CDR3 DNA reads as TGTGCCACCGGGACTCTCTACGAGCAGTACTTC. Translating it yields CATGTLYEQYF.

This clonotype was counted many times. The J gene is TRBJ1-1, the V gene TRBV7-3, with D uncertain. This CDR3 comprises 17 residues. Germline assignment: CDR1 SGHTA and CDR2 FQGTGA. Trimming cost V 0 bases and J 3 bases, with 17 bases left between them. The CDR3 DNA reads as TGTGCCAGCAGCTTAACGCCCTACCACGAGGCGGACACTGAAGCTTTCTTT. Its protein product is CASSLTPYHEADTEAFF.

CDR3 amino acids: CASNFGGGPFEQFF. The CDR3 DNA reads as TGTGCCAGTAATTTCGGGGGAGGGCCCTTTGAGCAGTTCTTC. The chain joins TRBV19 to TRBJ2-1; 7 bases line up with TRBD2. Germline-derived CDR1 and CDR2 are LNHDA and SQIVND (reference sequence). V shed 7 bases and J 9 bases; nucleotides not matched to a gene: 12. CDR3 length equals 14 residues.

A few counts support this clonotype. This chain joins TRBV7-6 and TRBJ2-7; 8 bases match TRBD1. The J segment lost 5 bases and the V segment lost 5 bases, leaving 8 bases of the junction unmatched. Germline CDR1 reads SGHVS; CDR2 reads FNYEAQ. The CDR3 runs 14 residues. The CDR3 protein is CASSPRAGGHEQYF. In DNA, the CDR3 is TGTGCCAGCAGCCCCAGGGCAGGGGGCCACGAGCAGTACTTC. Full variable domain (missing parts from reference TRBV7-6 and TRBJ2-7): GAGVSQSPRYKVTKRGQDVALRCDPISGHVSLYWYRQALGQGPEFLTYFNYEAQQDKSGLPNDRFSAERPEGSISTLTIQRTEQRDSAMYRCASSPRAGGHEQYFGPGTRLTVT.

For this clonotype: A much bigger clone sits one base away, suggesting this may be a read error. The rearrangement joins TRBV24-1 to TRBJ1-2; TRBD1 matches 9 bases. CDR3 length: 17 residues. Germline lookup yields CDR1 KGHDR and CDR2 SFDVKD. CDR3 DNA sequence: TGTGCCACCGGTGACCGCTCCGGACAGGGGCCTCACTATGGCTACACCTTC. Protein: CATGDRSGQGPHYGYTF.